This is a list of T cell receptor beta chains from one sample in a study of cytomegalovirus exposure and HLA in healthy donors. The method was immunoSEQ multiplex PCR; TCRdb's version includes in-frame clones alone and lacks a portion of them. The data hold under 300,000 clones, with roughly 90% observed a single time. The specimen sequenced was PBMCs. These receptors were collected from a woman under 30 in good health and CMV-seronegative. Both conserved end residues are part of each CDR3. D genes are given only for firm matches. Not all rows give a size; the values are once, few, many and, for expanded clones, a class.

d_gene: TRBD1; j_gene: TRBJ2-5; len: 18; abundance: .; v_gene: TRBV13; CDR3nt: TGTGCCAGCAGCTTAGGCACGACGGGACAGCAAACTCAAGAGACCCAGTACTTC; CDR3aa: CASSLGTTGQQTQETQYF
d_gene: TRBD2; j_gene: TRBJ2-3; len: 18; abundance: .; v_gene: TRBV5-4; CDR3nt: TGTGCCAGCAGCTTGGCAGCGGGGGGCGGGGTAAGCACAGATACGCAGTATTTT; CDR3aa: CASSLAAGGGVSTDTQYF
d_gene: .; j_gene: TRBJ1-2; len: 15; abundance: .; v_gene: TRBV28; CDR3nt: TGTGCCAGCAGGCAATACAGAACCCCGTCCTATGGCTACACCTTC; CDR3aa: CASRQYRTPSYGYTF
d_gene: .; j_gene: TRBJ2-7; len: 14; abundance: .; v_gene: TRBV19; CDR3nt: TGTGCCAGTAGTCTCCGGGGAAAACTATACGAGCAGTACTTC; CDR3aa: CASSLRGKLYEQYF
d_gene: .; j_gene: TRBJ1-1; len: 16; abundance: .; v_gene: TRBV10-2; CDR3nt: TGCGCCAGCAGGATAAATACAGGGCACTCTGACACTGAAGCTTTCTTT; CDR3aa: CASRINTGHSDTEAFF
d_gene: TRBD1; j_gene: TRBJ2-5; len: 14; abundance: .; v_gene: TRBV5-1; CDR3nt: TGCGCCAGCAGCCTGGGGACAGGGGGAGAGACCCAGTACTTC; CDR3aa: CASSLGTGGETQYF
d_gene: .; j_gene: TRBJ1-3; len: 15; abundance: once; v_gene: TRBV10-2; CDR3nt: TGCGCCAGCAGTGAGTCATCGGTCTCTGGAAACACCATATATTTT; CDR3aa: CASSESSVSGNTIYF
d_gene: .; j_gene: TRBJ1-1; len: 14; abundance: .; v_gene: TRBV28; CDR3nt: TGTGCCAGTAGCACGGGACACCTGAACACTGAAGCTTTCTTT; CDR3aa: CASSTGHLNTEAFF
d_gene: TRBD1; j_gene: TRBJ1-6; len: 16; abundance: few; v_gene: TRBV2; CDR3nt: TGTGCCAGCGGGGAGGTCGAACAGGGGGCTCGGTCACCCCTCCACTTT; CDR3aa: CASGEVEQGARSPLHF
d_gene: .; j_gene: TRBJ1-6; len: 13; abundance: few; v_gene: TRBV9; CDR3nt: TGTGCCAGCAGCCCCACGCCCGGGTTACCCCTCCACTTT; CDR3aa: CASSPTPGLPLHF
d_gene: TRBD2; j_gene: TRBJ2-5; len: 17; abundance: once; v_gene: TRBV9; CDR3nt: TGTGCCAGCAGCGTAGCTACGGTTGGGGGGGGTCAAGAGACCCAGTACTTC; CDR3aa: CASSVATVGGGQETQYF
d_gene: TRBD2; j_gene: TRBJ2-1; len: 12; abundance: .; v_gene: TRBV29-1; CDR3nt: TGCAGCGTGAGGACTAGTTGGAATGAGCAGTTCTTC; CDR3aa: CSVRTSWNEQFF
d_gene: TRBD1; j_gene: TRBJ1-6; len: 16; abundance: .; v_gene: TRBV6-5; CDR3nt: TGTGCCAGCAGTTACTCGTCGGGACAGAACAATTCACCCCTCCACTTT; CDR3aa: CASSYSSGQNNSPLHF
d_gene: TRBD2; j_gene: TRBJ2-1; len: 15; abundance: .; v_gene: TRBV27; CDR3nt: TGTGCCAGCAGTTCGACTAGCGGAACCTACAATGAGCAGTTCTTC; CDR3aa: CASSSTSGTYNEQFF
d_gene: TRBD1; j_gene: TRBJ2-1; len: 14; abundance: .; v_gene: TRBV6-5; CDR3nt: TGTGCCAGCAGTCGACAGGGAACGAACAATGAGCAGTTCTTC; CDR3aa: CASSRQGTNNEQFF
d_gene: .; j_gene: TRBJ1-5; len: 15; abundance: once; v_gene: TRBV6-5; CDR3nt: TGTGCCAGCAGGTCACCCGGGGGGATAAATCAGCCCCAGCATTTT; CDR3aa: CASRSPGGINQPQHF
d_gene: .; j_gene: TRBJ2-7; len: 15; abundance: .; v_gene: TRBV7-3; CDR3nt: TGTGCCAGCCCTCCCCGGGGAAGCCCGTTCTACGAGCAGTACTTC; CDR3aa: CASPPRGSPFYEQYF
d_gene: TRBD2; j_gene: TRBJ2-2; len: 15; abundance: .; v_gene: TRBV27; CDR3nt: TGTGCCACCCGCGGGACTAGCGGGGGGGGCGGGGAGCTGTTTTTT; CDR3aa: CATRGTSGGGGELFF
d_gene: TRBD1; j_gene: TRBJ1-1; len: 12; abundance: .; v_gene: TRBV30; CDR3nt: TGTGCCTGGAACCCTGAGGAGGGGGCGGCTTTCTTT; CDR3aa: CAWNPEEGAAFF
d_gene: TRBD1; j_gene: TRBJ1-2; len: 15; abundance: .; v_gene: TRBV5-1; CDR3nt: TGCGCCAGCAGCCCGTACAGGGGAAGTGGGGAAGGCTACACCTTC; CDR3aa: CASSPYRGSGEGYTF
d_gene: .; j_gene: TRBJ2-3; len: 13; abundance: .; v_gene: TRBV7-3; CDR3nt: TGTGCCAGCAGCCAAACCGGGGCAGATACGCAGTATTTT; CDR3aa: CASSQTGADTQYF
d_gene: .; j_gene: TRBJ2-3; len: 17; abundance: once; v_gene: TRBV12-5; CDR3nt: TGTGCTAGTGGTCCCTTTCCAGGGTATCCCTGCACAGATACGCAGTATTTT; CDR3aa: CASGPFPGYPCTDTQYF
d_gene: .; j_gene: TRBJ1-6; len: 13; abundance: .; v_gene: TRBV25-1; CDR3nt: TGTGCCAGCAGTGTATGGGCCCTGAGAGCCCTCCACTTT; CDR3aa: CASSVWALRALHF
d_gene: .; j_gene: TRBJ2-5; len: 15; abundance: .; v_gene: TRBV18; CDR3nt: TGTGCCAGCTCACCACCACAGGGAGGGCGAGAGACCCAGTACTTC; CDR3aa: CASSPPQGGRETQYF
d_gene: TRBD2; j_gene: TRBJ2-5; len: 16; abundance: .; v_gene: TRBV5-4; CDR3nt: TGTGCCAGCAGCTTGGCCGTAACTAGCGGTCAAGAGACCCAGTACTTC; CDR3aa: CASSLAVTSGQETQYF
d_gene: .; j_gene: TRBJ2-1; len: 14; abundance: .; v_gene: TRBV5-6; CDR3nt: TGTGCCAGCAGCTTGATTGGGCTCTGGAATGAGCAGTTCTTC; CDR3aa: CASSLIGLWNEQFF
d_gene: .; j_gene: TRBJ1-1; len: 14; abundance: .; v_gene: TRBV5-1; CDR3nt: TGCGCCAGCAGTTTAGAGCTTATGAACACTGAAGCTTTCTTT; CDR3aa: CASSLELMNTEAFF
d_gene: TRBD2; j_gene: TRBJ2-3; len: 16; abundance: .; v_gene: TRBV28; CDR3nt: TGTGCCAGCACCTCGCTAGCGGGGGGGGAGGTTGGTACGCAGTATTTT; CDR3aa: CASTSLAGGEVGTQYF
d_gene: .; j_gene: TRBJ1-3; len: 14; abundance: .; v_gene: TRBV7-9; CDR3nt: TGTGCCAGCAGCTTGTTATATTCAGGAAACACCATATATTTT; CDR3aa: CASSLLYSGNTIYF
d_gene: .; j_gene: TRBJ2-1; len: 16; abundance: .; v_gene: TRBV4-2; CDR3nt: TGTGCCAGCAGCCCGGAGGTCGGACTCTCATACAATGAGCAGTTCTTC; CDR3aa: CASSPEVGLSYNEQFF
d_gene: .; j_gene: TRBJ2-2; len: 16; abundance: .; v_gene: TRBV6-5; CDR3nt: TGTGCCAGCAGTTACTATGGGGGCAGCGTCACCGGGGAGCTGTTTTTT; CDR3aa: CASSYYGGSVTGELFF
d_gene: TRBD1; j_gene: TRBJ2-7; len: 14; abundance: .; v_gene: TRBV30; CDR3nt: TGTGCCTGGAGGAGGGTTGACAGGGGGTACGAGCAGTACTTC; CDR3aa: CAWRRVDRGYEQYF
d_gene: TRBD1; j_gene: TRBJ2-5; len: 14; abundance: .; v_gene: TRBV7-7; CDR3nt: TGTGCTAGCAGCTTAGGGACAGGGGGAGAGACCCAGTACTTC; CDR3aa: CASSLGTGGETQYF
d_gene: .; j_gene: TRBJ2-2; len: 16; abundance: .; v_gene: TRBV4-1; CDR3nt: TGCGCCAGCAGCCCACAGCCAGACGCGAACACCGGGGAGCTGTTTTTT; CDR3aa: CASSPQPDANTGELFF